These 27 T cell receptor beta chains were all obtained from the same sample, sequenced in a study of CD8 T cells in ankylosing spondylitis. TCRdb re-called the 5' RACE reads through MiXCR, storing one row per CDR3 protein. The sample includes around 35,000 distinct CDR3 sequences, around 10% of them seen just once. Sequenced sample: synovial fluid, either unsorted or a sorted T cell fraction (not recorded which). These receptors originate from a male donor with ankylosing spondylitis.

Many counts were recorded for this clonotype. The CDR3 region has the DNA TGCAGTGCTAGAGTTGCGGGAGTCACAGATACGCAGTATTTT. Translation gives CSARVAGVTDTQYF. This sequence joins TRBV20-1 and TRBJ2-3, with TRBD2 identical over 7 bases. CDR1 DFQATT and CDR2 SNEGSKA come from the germline V gene (reference sequence). V shed 1 base, J shed 2 bases, and the junction held 3 bases outside the gene matches. The CDR3 has 14 residues.

This clonotype showed up many times. This rearrangement joins TRBV4-2 to TRBJ2-3; no reliable D call. Germline V lookup: CDR1 LGHNA, CDR2 YNFKEQ. The CDR3 has 13 residues. V was pared by 3 bases and J by 6 bases, with 10 bases between. As DNA, the CDR3 is TGTGCCAGCAGCCATCCTCCTAGGGATACGCAGTATTTT. This encodes CASSHPPRDTQYF.

The chain couples TRBV5-5 to TRBJ1-2; 9 nucleotides agree with TRBD1. CDR1 and CDR2 from the germline V gene are SGHKS and YYEKEE (reference sequence). The CDR3 covers 14 residues. The trim removed 2 bases at V and 5 bases at J, leaving 4 bases unmatched. CDR3 sequence reads: CASSLTGGLYGYTF. DNA of the CDR3: TGTGCCAGCAGCTTAACAGGGGGCTTGTATGGCTACACCTTC. Full variable domain (rest looked up from reference TRBV5-5 and TRBJ1-2): DAGVTQSPTHLIKTRGQQVTLRCSPISGHKSVSWYQQVLGQGPQFIFQYYEKEERGRGNFPDRFSARQFPNYSSELNVNALLLGDSALYLCASSLTGGLYGYTFGSGTRLTVV.

This clonotype was recorded many times. V and J are TRBV20-1 and TRBJ2-7; TRBD2 matches 16 bases. The junction had 4 bases not matched to a gene; V was cut back by 3 bases and J by 2 bases. From germline, CDR1 is DFQATT and CDR2 SNEGSKA (reference sequence). This CDR3 is 16 amino acids long. The CDR3 reads CSASTGTSGRAYEQYF. In DNA, the CDR3 is TGCAGTGCTAGTACCGGGACTAGCGGGAGGGCCTACGAGCAGTACTTC.

The table lists this clonotype with a few counts. The chain links TRBV7-2 to TRBJ2-7; D tentatively reads TRBD1 or TRBD2 (5 bases each). This CDR3 spans 15 amino acids. Between the trimmed V and J ends, which lost 5 bases and 0 bases, there was a span of 14 bases. Germline V lookup: CDR1 SGHTA, CDR2 FQGNSA. For the CDR3, the DNA is TGTGCCAGCAGCCAACGGGACCTAAGCTCCTACGAGCAGTACTTC. It encodes CASSQRDLSSYEQYF.

This clonotype was observed many times. The chain couples TRBV7-8 to TRBJ1-2; D is unresolved. Germline assignment: CDR1 SGHVS and CDR2 FQNEAQ. The CDR3 runs to 13 residues. With 5 bases removed from V and 2 bases from J, the gap between germline ends came to 9 bases. CDR3 in amino acids: CASSTARNYGYTF. CDR3 DNA sequence: TGTGCCAGCAGCACAGCTCGGAACTATGGCTACACCTTC. Drawing the rest from reference TRBV7-8 and TRBJ1-2, the complete variable domain is GAGVSQSPRYKVAKRGQDVALRCDPISGHVSLFWYQQALGQGPEFLTYFQNEAQLDKSGLPSDRFFAERPEGSVSTLKIQRTQQEDSAVYLCASSTARNYGYTFGSGTRLTVV.

In this sample, this clonotype turned up a few times. The CDR3 DNA sequence: TGTGCCAGCAGTCGATCTAGCGGGAGGGCCTACGAGCAGTACTTC. The encoded protein is CASSRSSGRAYEQYF. The chain combines TRBV7-9 with TRBJ2-7, with 12 bases aligning to TRBD2. V was clipped by 6 bases and J by 2 bases; unmatched bases: 5. Germline V lookup: CDR1 SEHNR, CDR2 FQNEAQ (reference sequence). This CDR3 comprises 15 residues.

In its sample, this clonotype is medium-sized. This chain links TRBV28 with TRBJ2-7; 10 bases match TRBD2. J was trimmed by 4 bases and V by 2 bases; bases with no gene match: 5. The CDR3 is 15 residues long. Germline CDR1 is MDHEN and CDR2 is SYDVKM. The CDR3, as DNA: TGTGCCAGCAGTTTAACGGCTAGCGGGAGTTACGAGCAGTACTTC. The encoded protein is CASSLTASGSYEQYF.

The table lists this clonotype with a count of one. The chain carries TRBV28 and TRBJ2-7; perhaps D is TRBD1 or TRBD2 (5 bases each). Trimming pared 1 base from V and 1 base from J, leaving 11 bases between. The CDR3 contains 15 residues. Germline V gene sequence: CDR1 MDHEN, CDR2 SYDVKM. The CDR3 DNA is TGTGCCAGCAGTTTATTGGGACCCTATTCCTACGAGCAGTACTTC. Translated: CASSLLGPYSYEQYF. The complete variable domain, with remaining parts taken from reference TRBV28 and TRBJ2-7, reads DVKVTQSSRYLVKRTGEKVFLECVQDMDHENMFWYRQDPGLGLRLIYFSYDVKMKEKGDIPEGYSVSREKKERFSLILESASTNQTSMYLCASSLLGPYSYEQYFGPGTRLTVT.

This clonotype was seen many times. For the CDR3, the DNA is TGTGCCAGCGGCTCAGATAGCACAGATACGCAGTATTTT. As protein: CASGSDSTDTQYF. The chain employs TRBV6-6 and TRBJ2-3; the D is unclear. This CDR3 spans 13 amino acids. V was trimmed by 8 bases and J by 0 bases, leaving 9 bases between them. Germline CDR1 and CDR2: MNHNY and SVGAGI (reference sequence).

This clonotype was observed a few times. This sequence joins TRBV7-3 and TRBJ2-1; 12 positions match TRBD2. CDR1 is SGHTA and CDR2 is FQGTGA in the germline V gene. This CDR3 comprises 18 residues. V shed 0 bases, J shed 8 bases, and the junction held 11 bases outside the gene matches. The CDR3 nucleotides are TGTGCCAGCAGCTTAACCCCGGGCGGGACTAGCGGGCCGGATGAGCAGTTCTTC. Translating it yields CASSLTPGGTSGPDEQFF.

This clonotype was observed a handful of times. The rearrangement joins TRBV11-2 to TRBJ2-5; D remains unclear. The germline V gene has CDR1 SGHAT and CDR2 FQNNGV. This CDR3 is 15 amino acids long. The V end lost 5 bases, the J end lost 4 bases, and 17 bases lay between the germline ends. The CDR3 protein is CASSTLQTGGETQYF. CDR3 bases: TGTGCCAGCAGCACATTACAGACTGGCGGAGAGACCCAGTACTTC.

This clonotype was counted at least ten times. This chain links TRBV28 with TRBJ2-7; TRBD1 matches at 8 bases. V shed 3 bases and J 4 bases; nucleotides not matched to a gene: 8. This CDR3 spans 15 amino acids. The V gene's germline CDR1 is MDHEN and CDR2 SYDVKM. As DNA, the CDR3 is TGTGCCAGCAGTTTTACTAGGACAGGGAATTACGAGCAGTACTTC. It yields the protein CASSFTRTGNYEQYF.

This clonotype was found many times. Here the CDR3 DNA reads TGTGCCAGCAGCTTGGTTAGCAGTTCGGAGTACACCTTC. Protein sequence: CASSLVSSSEYTF. The V call is TRBV5-4, the J call TRBJ1-2, with D unclear. The length of the CDR3 is 13 residues. Trimming stripped 0 bases from V and 11 bases from J, with 14 bases between. Germline V gene lookup returns CDR1 SGHNT and CDR2 YYREEE (reference sequence).

This clonotype was counted many times. This rearrangement joins TRBV3-1 to TRBJ2-7; 7 bases are a match to TRBD1. Unmatched junction bases numbered 5, after V lost 4 bases and J lost 2 bases. Germline V gene lookup returns CDR1 LGHDT and CDR2 YNNKEL (reference sequence). The CDR3 consists of 14 residues. CDR3 DNA sequence: TGTGCCAGCAGCCTAACCGGGACAGCCTACGAGCAGTACTTC. Its protein product is CASSLTGTAYEQYF.

The J gene is TRBJ1-4, the V gene TRBV7-9; D is unclear. CDR1 and CDR2 from the germline V gene are SEHNR and FQNEAQ (reference sequence). The V gene lost 2 bases and the J gene lost 5 bases, with 9 bases spanning the gap. This CDR3 has 14 amino acids. CDR3 bases: TGTGCCAGCAGCTTACCTGCCCTCAATGAAAAACTGTTTTTT. The encoded protein is CASSLPALNEKLFF. Variable domain in full (rest from reference TRBV7-9 and TRBJ1-4): DTGVSQNPRHKITKRGQNVTFRCDPISEHNRLYWYRQTLGQGPEFLTYFQNEAQLEKSRLLSDRFSAERPKGSFSTLEIQRTEQGDSAMYLCASSLPALNEKLFFGSGTQLSVL.

Ten or more counts support this clonotype. This chain links TRBV20-1 with TRBJ2-3, with 8 bases matching TRBD1. CDR1 and CDR2 (germline): DFQATT, SNEGSKA (reference sequence). The CDR3 length is 19 residues. With V trimmed by 0 bases and J by 1 base, 15 bases remained unmatched. CDR3 protein: CSARDRGTGTTGGTDTQYF. CDR3 DNA sequence: TGCAGTGCTAGAGATCGGGGGACAGGAACGACAGGTGGCACAGATACGCAGTATTTT.

This clonotype was seen a few times. The genes are TRBV5-1 and TRBJ2-2; D not resolved. Germline assignment: CDR1 SGHRS and CDR2 YFSETQ. The CDR3 spans 12 residues. Trimming took off 0 bases at V and 6 bases at J, with 3 bases between the two ends. The CDR3 DNA is TGCGCCAGCAGCTTGGTTGCCGGGGAGCTGTTTTTT. The encoded protein is CASSLVAGELFF.

Ten or more counts support this clonotype. Here the CDR3 reads CASSFVSGRARNEQFF. The CDR3 DNA follows: TGTGCCAGCAGCTTCGTTAGCGGGAGGGCCCGTAATGAGCAGTTCTTC. The chain uses TRBV7-9 and TRBJ2-1, with 11 bases that match TRBD2. The CDR3 is 16 residues long. Trimming removed 3 bases from V and 7 bases from J; junction bases left unmatched: 8. Germline V lookup: CDR1 SEHNR, CDR2 FQNEAQ (reference sequence).

Many counts were recorded for this clonotype. The chain combines TRBV10-3 with TRBJ1-5, with D unresolved. Per germline, CDR1 ENHRY and CDR2 SYGVKD. Trimming left V 8 bases short and J 0 bases short, with 5 bases between. The CDR3 covers 12 residues. DNA for the CDR3: TGTGCCATCGGCGATAGCAATCAGCCCCAGCATTTT. This encodes CAIGDSNQPQHF.

The chain links TRBV24-1 to TRBJ2-1; 7 nucleotides agree with TRBD2. Germline loops: CDR1 KGHDR, CDR2 SFDVKD. J was trimmed by 5 bases and V by 0 bases; bases with no gene match: 15. The CDR3 has 19 residues. DNA of the CDR3: TGTGCCACCAGTGATTTGCTGTCGGCTAGCGGTGATTATGACAATGAGCAGTTCTTC. Translating gives CATSDLLSASGDYDNEQFF.

The chain uses TRBV6-1 and TRBJ1-1; tentatively, D is TRBD1 (5 bases). The CDR3 loop spans 13 amino acids. Trimming took off 0 bases at V and 7 bases at J, with 9 bases between the two ends. Germline V gives CDR1 MNHNS, CDR2 SASEGT. This chain's CDR3 is CASSEAWGDEAFF. The CDR3, as DNA: TGTGCCAGCAGTGAAGCGTGGGGGGATGAAGCTTTCTTT.

By its share, this clonotype is medium-sized. The rearrangement joins TRBV7-9 to TRBJ2-1, with 11 bases that match TRBD1. The trim removed 5 bases at V and 8 bases at J, leaving 5 bases unmatched. In germline, CDR1 is SEHNR, CDR2 FQNEAQ (reference sequence). The CDR3 length is 14 residues. The CDR3 region is CASSHRDRGYEQFF. Written as DNA, the CDR3 is TGTGCCAGCAGCCACCGGGACAGGGGGTATGAGCAGTTCTTC.

The rearrangement joins TRBV3-1 to TRBJ2-1; the match to TRBD2 covers 9 bases. This CDR3 has 14 amino acids. Germline V gives CDR1 LGHDT, CDR2 YNNKEL (reference sequence). The trim removed 4 bases at V and 6 bases at J, leaving 4 bases unmatched. Here the CDR3 reads CASSRRTSVNEQFF. The CDR3 DNA follows: TGTGCCAGCAGCCGGAGGACTAGCGTCAATGAGCAGTTCTTC.

This clonotype was picked up many times. CDR3 bases: TGTGCCAGCAGCATGGGGTGGGGTTGGCCCCAGCATTTT. Its protein product is CASSMGWGWPQHF. V gene TRBV28 combines with J gene TRBJ1-5; D call uncertain. V gave up 6 bases and J gave up 9 bases, with 15 bases separating them. The germline CDR1 and CDR2 sequences are MDHEN and SYDVKM. The CDR3 contains 13 residues. Using reference TRBV28 and TRBJ1-5 for the parts outside the CDR3, the full variable domain is DVKVTQSSRYLVKRTGEKVFLECVQDMDHENMFWYRQDPGLGLRLIYFSYDVKMKEKGDIPEGYSVSREKKERFSLILESASTNQTSMYLCASSMGWGWPQHFGDGTRLSIL.

This clonotype was picked up many times. CDR3 protein: CASSLAGQGALTEAFF. The CDR3, as DNA: TGTGCCAGCAGCTTAGCGGGACAGGGGGCTTTGACTGAAGCTTTCTTT. The chain employs TRBV7-2 and TRBJ1-1, with TRBD1 matching 12 bases. Germline V gene data show CDR1 as SGHTA and CDR2 as FQGNSA. The CDR3 has 16 amino acids. Trimming removed 0 bases from V and 5 bases from J; junction bases left unmatched: 4.

The V call is TRBV5-4, the J call TRBJ2-1; TRBD1 matches at 8 bases. Germline CDR1 and CDR2: SGHNT and YYREEE (reference sequence). J lost 6 bases, V lost 7 bases, and 9 bases had no gene match. The CDR3 consists of 14 residues. Written as DNA, the CDR3 is TGTGCCAGCGGCCCTGGACAGGGTAGCAATGAGCAGTTCTTC. Amino acid sequence: CASGPGQGSNEQFF.